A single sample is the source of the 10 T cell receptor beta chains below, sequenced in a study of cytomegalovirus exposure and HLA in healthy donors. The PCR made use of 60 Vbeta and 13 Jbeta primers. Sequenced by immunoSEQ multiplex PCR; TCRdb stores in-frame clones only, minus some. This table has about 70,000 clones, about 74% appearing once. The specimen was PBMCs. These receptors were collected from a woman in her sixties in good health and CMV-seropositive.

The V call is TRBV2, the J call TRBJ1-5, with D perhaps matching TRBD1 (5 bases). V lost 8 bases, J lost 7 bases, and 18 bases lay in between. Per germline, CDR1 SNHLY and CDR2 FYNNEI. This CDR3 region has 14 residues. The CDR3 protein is CASHQGRAGQPQHF. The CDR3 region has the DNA TGTGCCAGCCACCAGGGCCGGGCCGGGCAGCCCCAGCATTTT.

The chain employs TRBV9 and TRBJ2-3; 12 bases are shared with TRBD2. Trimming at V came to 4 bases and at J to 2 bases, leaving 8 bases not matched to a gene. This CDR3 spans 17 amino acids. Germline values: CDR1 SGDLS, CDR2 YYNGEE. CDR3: CASSPRTSGAYTDTQYF. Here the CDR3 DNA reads TGTGCCAGCAGCCCCCGGACTAGCGGGGCCTACACAGATACGCAGTATTTT.

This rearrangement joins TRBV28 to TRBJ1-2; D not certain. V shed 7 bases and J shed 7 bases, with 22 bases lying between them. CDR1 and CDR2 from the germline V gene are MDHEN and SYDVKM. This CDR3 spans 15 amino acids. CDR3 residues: CASTPPRARRSGYTF. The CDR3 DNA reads TGTGCCAGCACCCCGCCGAGGGCTAGGCGTAGTGGCTACACCTTC.

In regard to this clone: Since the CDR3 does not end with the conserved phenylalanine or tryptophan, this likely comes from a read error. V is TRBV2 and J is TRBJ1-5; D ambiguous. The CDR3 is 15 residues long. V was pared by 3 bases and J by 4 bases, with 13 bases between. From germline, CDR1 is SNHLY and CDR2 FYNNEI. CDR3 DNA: TGTGCCAGCAGTGATCCGGGGTTACGAAATCAGCCCCAGCATGTT. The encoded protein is CASSDPGLRNQPQHV.

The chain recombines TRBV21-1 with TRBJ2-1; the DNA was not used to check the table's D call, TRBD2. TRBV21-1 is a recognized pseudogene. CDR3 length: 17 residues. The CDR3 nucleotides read TGTGCCAGCAGCAAATTAGTAGCGGGAGAGGCGACGAATGAGCAGTTCTTC. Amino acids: CASSKLVAGEATNEQFF.

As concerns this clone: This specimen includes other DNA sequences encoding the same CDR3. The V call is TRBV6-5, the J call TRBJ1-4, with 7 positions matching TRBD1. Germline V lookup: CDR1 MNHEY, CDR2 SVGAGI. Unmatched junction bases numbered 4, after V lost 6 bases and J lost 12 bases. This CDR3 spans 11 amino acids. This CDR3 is CASRRDRQLFF. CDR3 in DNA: TGTGCCAGCAGGAGGGACAGACAACTGTTTTTT.

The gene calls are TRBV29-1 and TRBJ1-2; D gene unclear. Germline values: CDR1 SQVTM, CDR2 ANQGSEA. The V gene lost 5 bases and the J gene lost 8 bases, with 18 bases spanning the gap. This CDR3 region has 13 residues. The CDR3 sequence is CSVFLGISDGYTF. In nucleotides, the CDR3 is TGCAGCGTTTTTCTCGGGATCTCGGACGGCTACACCTTC.

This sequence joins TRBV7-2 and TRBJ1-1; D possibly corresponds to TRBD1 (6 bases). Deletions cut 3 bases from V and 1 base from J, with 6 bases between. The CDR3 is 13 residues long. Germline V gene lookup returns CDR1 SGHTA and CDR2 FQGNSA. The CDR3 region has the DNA TGTGCCAGCAGCTTGGGGGCGAACACTGAAGCTTTCTTT. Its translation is CASSLGANTEAFF.

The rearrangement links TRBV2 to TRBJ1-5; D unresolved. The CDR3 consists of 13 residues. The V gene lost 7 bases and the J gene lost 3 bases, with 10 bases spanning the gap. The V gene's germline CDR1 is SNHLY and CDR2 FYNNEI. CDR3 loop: CASKVGPNQPQHF. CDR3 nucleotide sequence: TGTGCCAGCAAAGTTGGCCCCAATCAGCCCCAGCATTTT.

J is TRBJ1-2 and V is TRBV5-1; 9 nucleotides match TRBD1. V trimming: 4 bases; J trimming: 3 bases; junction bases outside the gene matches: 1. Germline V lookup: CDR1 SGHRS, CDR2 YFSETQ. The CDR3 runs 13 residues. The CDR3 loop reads CASSRTGDYGYTF. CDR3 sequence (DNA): TGCGCCAGCAGCAGGACAGGGGACTATGGCTACACCTTC.